Below, 10 T cell receptor beta chains from the same sample are listed, as sequenced in a study of blood T cell repertoires in COVID-19. Profiling relied on immunoSEQ multiplex PCR, and the TCRdb table lists in-frame clones only, not all of them. In the table there are roughly 320,000 clones, around 92% of which are singletons. The sample taken for sequencing was peripheral blood. These receptors originate from a woman aged 30 to 39 with COVID-19, enrolled during active disease.

The gene calls are TRBV4-3 and TRBJ2-1; D is possibly TRBD2 (6 bases). Trimming took off 1 base at V and 3 bases at J, with 10 bases between the two ends. Germline values: CDR1 LGHNA, CDR2 YSLEER. The CDR3 loop spans 15 amino acids. The CDR3 loop is CASSQGRGLYNEQFF. The CDR3 DNA follows: TGCGCCAGCAGCCAAGGGCGGGGACTCTACAATGAGCAGTTCTTC.

The genes are TRBV18 and TRBJ1-5; D uncertain. V gave up 2 bases and J gave up 6 bases, with 8 bases separating them. This CDR3 comprises 13 residues. Germline CDR1 and CDR2: KGHSH and LQKENI. CDR3 sequence: CASSPGERQPQHF. The CDR3 DNA sequence: TGTGCCAGCTCACCAGGGGAGCGTCAGCCCCAGCATTTT.

A single count supports this clone. The chain links TRBV16 to TRBJ2-7; 12 bases match TRBD1. J was trimmed by 6 bases and V by 6 bases; bases with no gene match: 6. The germline CDR1 and CDR2 sequences are KGHSY and FQNENV. This CDR3 comprises 14 residues. CDR3: CASRPGQGAFEQYF. The DNA of the CDR3 is TGTGCCAGCAGACCGGGACAGGGGGCTTTCGAGCAGTACTTC. Full variable domain (missing parts from reference TRBV16 and TRBJ2-7): GEEVAQTPKHLVRGEGQKAKLYCAPIKGHSYVFWYQQVLKNEFKFLISFQNENVFDETGMPKERFSAKCLPNSPCSLEIQATKLEDSAVYFCASRPGQGAFEQYFGPGTRLTVT.

The genes are TRBV20-1 and TRBJ2-7; D is perhaps TRBD1 (5 bases). CDR1 DFQATT and CDR2 SNEGSKA come from the germline V gene (reference sequence). V lost 5 bases, J lost 6 bases, and 11 bases lay in between. This CDR3 has 11 residues. The CDR3 coding sequence is TGCAGTGCTGAACAAGGGGCCGAGCAGTACGTC. It yields the protein CSAEQGAEQYV.

The chain uses TRBV19 and TRBJ1-5; weak D call: TRBD1 (6 bases). Looked up from germline, CDR1 is LNHDA and CDR2 is SQIVND (reference sequence). The CDR3 is made up of 17 amino acids. The V and J ends lost 9 bases and 7 bases respectively, with 28 bases between them. CDR3 residues: CARGVGGARGHGQPQHF. CDR3 nucleotide sequence: TGTGCCAGGGGGGTGGGGGGGGCACGGGGCCATGGGCAGCCCCAGCATTTT.

The V and J genes are TRBV4-1 and TRBJ1-4; TRBD1 is a possible D gene (6 bases). V dropped 0 bases and J dropped 8 bases, with 16 bases sitting between them. There are 16 residues in the CDR3. Germline V gene data show CDR1 as MGHRA and CDR2 as YSYEKL. The CDR3 loop reads CASSQDQEQGFEKLFF. The CDR3 DNA sequence: TGCGCCAGCAGCCAAGATCAGGAACAGGGATTCGAAAAACTGTTTTTT.

The chain combines TRBV7-6 with TRBJ1-1, with D unresolved. This CDR3 spans 14 amino acids. V shed 2 bases and J shed 1 base, with 8 bases lying between them. Germline V gene data show CDR1 as SGHVS and CDR2 as FNYEAQ. CDR3 DNA sequence: TGTGCCAGCAGCTTAACTCGAGGGAACACTGAAGCTTTCTTT. Translated, it gives CASSLTRGNTEAFF.

Only one count was recorded for this clone. The J gene is TRBJ1-2, the V gene TRBV4-3; the D is unclear. The CDR3 contains 13 residues. Germline CDR1 is LGHNA and CDR2 is YSLEER. Trimming pared 4 bases from V and 4 bases from J, leaving 10 bases between. The CDR3 DNA sequence: TGCGCCAGCAGCCGAGATAACAGCTATGGCTACACCTTC. Protein product: CASSRDNSYGYTF.

This chain joins TRBV6-5 and TRBJ1-6, with D perhaps TRBD1 (6 bases). The CDR3 consists of 14 residues. Germline values: CDR1 MNHEY, CDR2 SVGAGI. V was shortened by 5 bases and J by 9 bases, with 14 bases between the two germline ends. The CDR3 loop is CASSTDRNGSPLHF. CDR3 bases: TGTGCCAGCAGTACGGACAGAAACGGTTCACCCCTCCACTTT.

The chain combines TRBV2 with TRBJ1-5, with TRBD1 matching 7 bases. This CDR3 contains 13 residues. CDR1 is SNHLY, CDR2 FYNNEI, per germline. V gave up 6 bases and J gave up 6 bases; unmatched junction bases: 5. CDR3 bases: TGTGCCAGCAGAGCCACAGGGGTTCAGCCCCAGCATTTT. Its protein is CASRATGVQPQHF.